A selection of T cell receptor beta chains follows, all from one sample in a study of blood T cell repertoires in COVID-19. Generated by immunoSEQ multiplex PCR, the TCRdb table keeps only in-frame clones and is missing some. The table has 90,000 to 120,000 clones, 80% seen once; the top ten hold roughly 4%. Sequenced material: peripheral blood. Receptors originate from a man in his 70s with acute or convalescent COVID-19. The CDR3 runs from the conserved cysteine through the conserved F or W. Fields, in order: J gene, clone size, CDR3 length, V gene, D gene, CDR3 DNA, CDR3 protein. The D gene is left open where the match is weak. Clone size is not always given. Where it is, it says once, few, many or a class for expanded clones.

J gene: TRBJ1-5
clone size: NA
CDR3 length: 16
V gene: TRBV9
D gene: NA
CDR3 DNA: TGTGCCAGCAGCGAAGCAGGGGATGAGGGCAATCAGCCCCAGCATTTT
CDR3 protein: CASSEAGDEGNQPQHF

J gene: TRBJ2-3
clone size: NA
CDR3 length: 12
V gene: TRBV12-3/TRBV12-4
D gene: NA
CDR3 DNA: TGTGCCAGCAGCAAAATTGCGGATACGCAGTATTTT
CDR3 protein: CASSKIADTQYF

J gene: TRBJ1-6
clone size: once
CDR3 length: 21
V gene: TRBV10-1
D gene: TRBD1
CDR3 DNA: TGCGCCAGCAGTGAGCCTCCCCCCGGGACAGGGTTTTTCCGATATAATTCACCCCTCCACTTT
CDR3 protein: CASSEPPPGTGFFRYNSPLHF

J gene: TRBJ1-6
clone size: NA
CDR3 length: 13
V gene: TRBV10-2
D gene: TRBD1
CDR3 DNA: TGCGCCAGCAGTGGGGACAGGGATTCACCCCTCCACTTT
CDR3 protein: CASSGDRDSPLHF

J gene: TRBJ1-5
clone size: once
CDR3 length: 16
V gene: TRBV18
D gene: NA
CDR3 DNA: TGTGCCAGCTCACCTCTGGGACAAAATAGCAATCAGCCCCAGCATTTT
CDR3 protein: CASSPLGQNSNQPQHF

J gene: TRBJ1-3
clone size: NA
CDR3 length: 14
V gene: TRBV3-1/TRBV3-2
D gene: NA
CDR3 DNA: TGTGCCAGCAGCCAAGGGAGCTCTGGAAACACCATATATTTT
CDR3 protein: CASSQGSSGNTIYF

J gene: TRBJ1-4
clone size: NA
CDR3 length: 16
V gene: TRBV6-5
D gene: NA
CDR3 DNA: TGTGCCAGCGGTTTTTGGGCCAGCACAACTAATGAAAAACTGTTTTTT
CDR3 protein: CASGFWASTTNEKLFF

J gene: TRBJ1-1
clone size: NA
CDR3 length: 15
V gene: TRBV18
D gene: TRBD1
CDR3 DNA: TGTGCCAGCTCACCAGGGACAGGGGAGGACACTGAAGCTTTCTTT
CDR3 protein: CASSPGTGEDTEAFF

J gene: TRBJ2-7
clone size: few
CDR3 length: 18
V gene: TRBV18
D gene: TRBD2
CDR3 DNA: TGTGCCAGCTCACTCGAGGTAATATGGCGGGGGAGACGGGACGAGCAGTACTTC
CDR3 protein: CASSLEVIWRGRRDEQYF

J gene: TRBJ1-5
clone size: NA
CDR3 length: 14
V gene: TRBV6-5
D gene: NA
CDR3 DNA: TGTGCCAGCAGCCTACCGGGGGGCGATCAGCCCCAGCATTTT
CDR3 protein: CASSLPGGDQPQHF

J gene: TRBJ1-6
clone size: few
CDR3 length: 14
V gene: TRBV3-1/TRBV3-2
D gene: NA
CDR3 DNA: TGTGCCAGCAGCCAAGGAGAGGATTATTCACCCCTCCACTTT
CDR3 protein: CASSQGEDYSPLHF

J gene: TRBJ2-4
clone size: NA
CDR3 length: 14
V gene: TRBV29-1
D gene: NA
CDR3 DNA: TGCAGCGTTGTTAACAGTTTAGCCAAAAACATTCAGTACTTC
CDR3 protein: CSVVNSLAKNIQYF

J gene: TRBJ1-1
clone size: NA
CDR3 length: 14
V gene: TRBV7-3
D gene: NA
CDR3 DNA: TGTGCCAGCAGCTTCGGGGTTGGGGACACTGAAGCTTTCTTT
CDR3 protein: CASSFGVGDTEAFF

J gene: TRBJ2-3
clone size: NA
CDR3 length: 15
V gene: TRBV18
D gene: TRBD2
CDR3 DNA: TGTGCCAGCTCACTTTCGGGACTAGACACAGATACGCAGTATTTT
CDR3 protein: CASSLSGLDTDTQYF

J gene: TRBJ2-1
clone size: NA
CDR3 length: 14
V gene: TRBV29-1
D gene: NA
CDR3 DNA: TGCAGCGTTGACGGGACTCATCTCTACAATGAGCAGTTCTTC
CDR3 protein: CSVDGTHLYNEQFF

J gene: TRBJ1-2
clone size: NA
CDR3 length: 14
V gene: TRBV19
D gene: NA
CDR3 DNA: TGTGCCAGTAGTTCATCGGGGGCTAACTATGGCTACACCTTC
CDR3 protein: CASSSSGANYGYTF

J gene: TRBJ1-2
clone size: NA
CDR3 length: 14
V gene: TRBV21-1
D gene: NA
CDR3 DNA: TGTGCCAGCAGCAAAGTAGAAAGTAACTATGGCTACACCTTC
CDR3 protein: CASSKVESNYGYTF

J gene: TRBJ2-5
clone size: NA
CDR3 length: 16
V gene: TRBV9
D gene: TRBD2
CDR3 DNA: TGTGCCAGCAGCGGGACTAGCGGGGGGGCCGGGGAGACCCAGTACTTC
CDR3 protein: CASSGTSGGAGETQYF

J gene: TRBJ2-3
clone size: NA
CDR3 length: 14
V gene: TRBV5-8
D gene: NA
CDR3 DNA: TGTGCCAGCAGCTTGGGACAGTTCACAGATACGCAGTATTTT
CDR3 protein: CASSLGQFTDTQYF

J gene: TRBJ1-2
clone size: few
CDR3 length: 13
V gene: TRBV5-1
D gene: NA
CDR3 DNA: TGCGCCAGCACCCCGTCTCAGGGTTCTGGCTACACCTTC
CDR3 protein: CASTPSQGSGYTF

J gene: TRBJ1-5
clone size: once
CDR3 length: 14
V gene: TRBV6-5
D gene: TRBD1
CDR3 DNA: TGTGCCAGCAGGGGTGGACAGGGCAATCAGCCCCAGCATTTT
CDR3 protein: CASRGGQGNQPQHF

J gene: TRBJ1-2
clone size: NA
CDR3 length: 13
V gene: TRBV27
D gene: NA
CDR3 DNA: TGTGCCAGCAGTCAACAGGGTTCAGGTGGCTACACCTTC
CDR3 protein: CASSQQGSGGYTF

J gene: TRBJ1-6
clone size: NA
CDR3 length: 14
V gene: TRBV6-5
D gene: NA
CDR3 DNA: TGTGCCAGCAGTCGGGGACAAGCGAATTCACCCCTCCACTTT
CDR3 protein: CASSRGQANSPLHF

J gene: TRBJ2-2
clone size: NA
CDR3 length: 16
V gene: TRBV7-3
D gene: NA
CDR3 DNA: TGTGCCAGCAGCTCCCCGCAGGGATCGAACACCGGGGAGCTGTTTTTT
CDR3 protein: CASSSPQGSNTGELFF

J gene: TRBJ1-1
clone size: NA
CDR3 length: 15
V gene: TRBV5-5
D gene: NA
CDR3 DNA: TGTGCCAGCAGTCTAGAGACAGGAAGGGACACTGAAGCTTTCTTT
CDR3 protein: CASSLETGRDTEAFF

J gene: TRBJ2-1
clone size: NA
CDR3 length: 13
V gene: TRBV12-3/TRBV12-4
D gene: TRBD2
CDR3 DNA: TGTGCCAGCAAAAGCGGGGGGGTCAATGAGCAGTTCTTC
CDR3 protein: CASKSGGVNEQFF

J gene: TRBJ1-2
clone size: once
CDR3 length: 16
V gene: TRBV6-1
D gene: NA
CDR3 DNA: TGTGCCAGCAGTGAAGGCTCAGGGGCGAGGGGTTATGGCTACACCTTC
CDR3 protein: CASSEGSGARGYGYTF

J gene: TRBJ2-5
clone size: NA
CDR3 length: 19
V gene: TRBV3-1/TRBV3-2
D gene: TRBD2
CDR3 DNA: TGTGCCAGCAGCCAAGGCGGGACTAGCGGGGGGGGACTCCAAGAGACCCAGTACTTC
CDR3 protein: CASSQGGTSGGGLQETQYF

J gene: TRBJ2-7
clone size: once
CDR3 length: 15
V gene: TRBV3-1/TRBV3-2
D gene: TRBD1
CDR3 DNA: TGTGCCAGCTCCACCAGGGGGCGTATTTTGGGAGAGCAGTACTTC
CDR3 protein: CASSTRGRILGEQYF

J gene: TRBJ1-2
clone size: NA
CDR3 length: 14
V gene: TRBV4-1
D gene: NA
CDR3 DNA: TGCGCCAGCAGCCCGGACACGGATTCTTGGGGCTACACCTTC
CDR3 protein: CASSPDTDSWGYTF

J gene: TRBJ2-1
clone size: NA
CDR3 length: 15
V gene: TRBV5-1
D gene: TRBD1
CDR3 DNA: TGCGCCAGCAGCTTGTTTACAGGGGGTGAGAATGAGCAGTTCTTC
CDR3 protein: CASSLFTGGENEQFF

J gene: TRBJ1-1
clone size: few
CDR3 length: 13
V gene: TRBV10-3
D gene: NA
CDR3 DNA: TGTGCCATCAGGGCGGGGGGAGGTACTGAAGCTTTCTTT
CDR3 protein: CAIRAGGGTEAFF

J gene: TRBJ2-7
clone size: few
CDR3 length: 18
V gene: TRBV19
D gene: NA
CDR3 DNA: TGTGCCAGTAGTATTTTTCCATTTAACAGGGACCAACCCTACGAGCAGTACTTC
CDR3 protein: CASSIFPFNRDQPYEQYF

J gene: TRBJ2-5
clone size: NA
CDR3 length: 14
V gene: TRBV10-2
D gene: TRBD2
CDR3 DNA: TGCGCCAGTAGGACTAGCGGGGGGGAAGAGACCCAGTACTTC
CDR3 protein: CASRTSGGEETQYF

J gene: TRBJ2-3
clone size: NA
CDR3 length: 16
V gene: TRBV7-8
D gene: NA
CDR3 DNA: TGTGCCAGCAGCGGAAGAGATAGCCACGTAACTAATACGCAGTATTTT
CDR3 protein: CASSGRDSHVTNTQYF

J gene: TRBJ2-2
clone size: once
CDR3 length: 15
V gene: TRBV5-1
D gene: TRBD2
CDR3 DNA: TGCGCCAGCAACCACGGTCGCGGGGGAACCGGGGAGCTGTTTTTT
CDR3 protein: CASNHGRGGTGELFF

J gene: TRBJ2-3
clone size: NA
CDR3 length: 14
V gene: TRBV6-1
D gene: NA
CDR3 DNA: TGTGCCAGCAGTGATGCGGCAGGCACAGATACGCAGTATTTT
CDR3 protein: CASSDAAGTDTQYF

J gene: TRBJ2-1
clone size: few
CDR3 length: 13
V gene: TRBV10-1
D gene: NA
CDR3 DNA: TGCGCCAGCAGCCCCCCGACTGACAATGAGCAGTTCTTC
CDR3 protein: CASSPPTDNEQFF

J gene: TRBJ2-7
clone size: NA
CDR3 length: 11
V gene: TRBV12-3/TRBV12-4
D gene: NA
CDR3 DNA: TGTGCCAGCAGTGCCAGCTACGAGCAGTACTTC
CDR3 protein: CASSASYEQYF

J gene: TRBJ1-1
clone size: NA
CDR3 length: 13
V gene: TRBV12-3/TRBV12-4
D gene: NA
CDR3 DNA: TGTGCCAGCAGTTTAAGGGGTGAGACTGAAGCTTTCTTT
CDR3 protein: CASSLRGETEAFF

J gene: TRBJ2-7
clone size: few
CDR3 length: 14
V gene: TRBV5-1
D gene: TRBD1
CDR3 DNA: TGCGCCAGCAGCTTGGGGGTCAGGGGGCTCGAGCAGTACTTC
CDR3 protein: CASSLGVRGLEQYF

J gene: TRBJ2-5
clone size: NA
CDR3 length: 15
V gene: TRBV3-1/TRBV3-2
D gene: NA
CDR3 DNA: TGTGCCAGCAGCCAAGGGCACCGCAGTCAAGAGACCCAGTACTTC
CDR3 protein: CASSQGHRSQETQYF

J gene: TRBJ1-3
clone size: NA
CDR3 length: 14
V gene: TRBV13
D gene: TRBD1
CDR3 DNA: TGTGCCAGCAGCTTCAGACAGGGTGGAAACACCATATATTTT
CDR3 protein: CASSFRQGGNTIYF

J gene: TRBJ1-2
clone size: few
CDR3 length: 15
V gene: TRBV18
D gene: TRBD1
CDR3 DNA: TGTGCCAGCTCACCGACAGGGGCGATTAACTATGGCTACACCTTC
CDR3 protein: CASSPTGAINYGYTF

J gene: TRBJ2-2
clone size: NA
CDR3 length: 17
V gene: TRBV6-1
D gene: TRBD2
CDR3 DNA: TGTGCCAGCAGTGGACTAGCGGGGGGGCCGAACACCGGGGAGCTGTTTTTT
CDR3 protein: CASSGLAGGPNTGELFF

J gene: TRBJ1-5
clone size: NA
CDR3 length: 18
V gene: TRBV21-1
D gene: NA
CDR3 DNA: TGTGCCAGCAGCAAAAGGGGGACAGCCGATGAATGCAATCAGCCCCAGCATTTT
CDR3 protein: CASSKRGTADECNQPQHF